The 2 T cell receptor beta chains presented below share a single source sample, sequenced in a study of blood T cell repertoires in COVID-19. Sequenced by immunoSEQ multiplex PCR; TCRdb stores in-frame clones only, minus some. Among about 370,000 clones listed, 85% to 90% were seen once. Sequences were obtained from PBMCs or T cells enriched from blood (not recorded which). These TCRs come from a man between 18 and 35 years old who had recovered from COVID-19.

This clone was observed once. The CDR3 spells CASSDLGTGTYEQYF. In DNA, the CDR3 is TGTGCCAGCAGTGACTTAGGGACAGGGACTTACGAGCAGTACTTC. The chain combines TRBV2 with TRBJ2-7; 9 positions match TRBD1. Trimming removed 3 bases from V and 4 bases from J; junction bases left unmatched: 7. CDR3 length: 15 amino acids. Germline V gene data show CDR1 as SNHLY and CDR2 as FYNNEI.

This clone was observed a single time. The chain couples TRBV28 to TRBJ1-5; D may be TRBD1 (5 bases). The CDR3 runs to 18 residues. V gave up 5 bases and J gave up 3 bases, with 23 bases separating them. In germline, CDR1 is MDHEN, CDR2 SYDVKM. Here the CDR3 DNA reads TGTGCCAGCAGTCTACTCCCGGGACGGAGGGGAGACAATCAGCCCCAGCATTTT. It is translated as CASSLLPGRRGDNQPQHF.